This TCR beta chain was obtained from a study of resident and recirculating memory T cells in vitiligo. About the study: Shave-biopsy epidermis from lesional and nonlesional skin was sequenced alongside PBMCs. Genomic DNA was extracted from whole homogenized samples, with no cell sorting. General observations from the study: Vitiligo lesions lacked a unique dominant clone, and clonality varied.

Patients had to be free of confetti depigmentation, indicating active vitiligo. In the case of this clone: Its antigen is currently unknown.

The method was immunoSEQ multiplex PCR; TCRdb's version includes in-frame clones alone and lacks a portion of them. Of about 42,000 clones listed, over 90% were seen once; the top ten hold around 5%. The CDR3 has 12 amino acids. Germline values: CDR1 SNHLY, CDR2 FYNNEI. Trimming cost V 4 bases and J 4 bases, with 7 bases left between them. The rearrangement uses TRBV2 and TRBJ2-5; D remains unclear. The clonotype was recovered from a male donor with vitiligo. The sample was blood. The CDR3 sequence is CASSVSGETQYF. CDR3 DNA: TGTGCCAGCAGTGTGTCGGGAGAGACCCAGTACTTC.